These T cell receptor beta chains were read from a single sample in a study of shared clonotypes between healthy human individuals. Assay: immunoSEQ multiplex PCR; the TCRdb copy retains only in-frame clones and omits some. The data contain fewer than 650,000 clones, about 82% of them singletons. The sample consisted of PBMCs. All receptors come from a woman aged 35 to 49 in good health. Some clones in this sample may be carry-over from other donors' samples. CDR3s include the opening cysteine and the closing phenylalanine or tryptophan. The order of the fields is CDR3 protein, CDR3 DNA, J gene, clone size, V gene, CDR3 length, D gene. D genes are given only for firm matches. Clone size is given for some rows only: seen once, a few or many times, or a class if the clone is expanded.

CASSDLASTEAFF TGTGCCAGCAGTGACCTGGCCAGCACTGAAGCTTTCTTT TRBJ1-1 - TRBV6-1 13 -
CASSKGDFSYEQYF TGTGCCAGCAGTAAAGGGGACTTCTCCTACGAGCAGTACTTC TRBJ2-7 - TRBV28 14 -
CASSGPGTGGLGEQFF TGTGCCAGCAGTGGACCCGGGACAGGGGGGTTAGGTGAGCAGTTCTTC TRBJ2-1 many TRBV25-1 16 TRBD1
CASSLGGAWENTEAFF TGTGCCAGCAGTCTAGGGGGGGCCTGGGAGAACACTGAAGCTTTCTTT TRBJ1-1 - TRBV28 16 -
CASSLAGQEPITYEQYF TGTGCCAGCAGCTTAGCCGGACAGGAGCCTATTACCTACGAGCAGTACTTC TRBJ2-7 - TRBV7-9 17 TRBD1
CASSRNRGFRDEKLFF TGCGCCAGCAGCAGAAACAGGGGATTCAGAGATGAAAAACTGTTTTTT TRBJ1-4 - TRBV5-1 16 TRBD1
CASSATGVVTGELFF TGTGCCAGCAGCGCGACAGGGGTCGTTACCGGGGAGCTGTTTTTT TRBJ2-2 - TRBV9 15 TRBD1
CARSDLGGAGNTIYF TGTGCCCGCTCGGATTTGGGGGGCGCTGGAAACACCATATATTTT TRBJ1-3 - TRBV30 15 -
CASSSGQGGGNTIYF TGCGCCAGCAGCTCCGGACAGGGAGGCGGAAACACCATATATTTT TRBJ1-3 - TRBV5-1 15 TRBD1
CASSLRRLALYNEQFF TGTGCCAGCAGCTTGAGGCGACTAGCGCTCTACAATGAGCAGTTCTTC TRBJ2-1 - TRBV5-6 16 TRBD2
CASSKQGKVAKNIQYF TGTGCCAGCAGCAAACAGGGGAAGGTGGCCAAAAACATTCAGTACTTC TRBJ2-4 few TRBV7-9 16 TRBD1